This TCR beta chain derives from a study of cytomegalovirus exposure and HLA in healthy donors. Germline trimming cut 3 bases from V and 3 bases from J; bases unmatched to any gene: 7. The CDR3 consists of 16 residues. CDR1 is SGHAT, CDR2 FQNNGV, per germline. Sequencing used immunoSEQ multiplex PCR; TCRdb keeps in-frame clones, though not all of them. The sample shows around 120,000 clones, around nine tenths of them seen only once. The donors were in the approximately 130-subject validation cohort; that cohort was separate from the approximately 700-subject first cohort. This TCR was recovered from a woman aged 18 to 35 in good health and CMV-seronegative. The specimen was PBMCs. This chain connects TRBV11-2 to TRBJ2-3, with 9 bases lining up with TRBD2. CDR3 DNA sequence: TGTGCCAGCAGCTTCGGGCGGGGGGGCCTTACAGATACGCAGTATTTT. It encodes CASSFGRGGLTDTQYF.